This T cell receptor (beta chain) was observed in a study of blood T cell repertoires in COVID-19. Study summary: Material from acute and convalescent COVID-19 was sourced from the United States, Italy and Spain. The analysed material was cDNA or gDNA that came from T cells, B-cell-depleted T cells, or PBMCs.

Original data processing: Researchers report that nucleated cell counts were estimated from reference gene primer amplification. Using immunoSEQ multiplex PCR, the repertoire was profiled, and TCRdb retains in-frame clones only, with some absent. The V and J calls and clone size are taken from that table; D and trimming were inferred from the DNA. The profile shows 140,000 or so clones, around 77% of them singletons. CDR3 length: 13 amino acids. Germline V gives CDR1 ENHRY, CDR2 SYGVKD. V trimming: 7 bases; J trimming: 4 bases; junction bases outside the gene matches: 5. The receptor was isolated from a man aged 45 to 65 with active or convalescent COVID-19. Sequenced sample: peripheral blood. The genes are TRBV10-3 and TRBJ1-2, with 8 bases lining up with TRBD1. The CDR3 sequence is CAIIEGQGYGYTF. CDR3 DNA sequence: TGTGCCATCATAGAAGGACAGGGCTATGGCTACACCTTC.